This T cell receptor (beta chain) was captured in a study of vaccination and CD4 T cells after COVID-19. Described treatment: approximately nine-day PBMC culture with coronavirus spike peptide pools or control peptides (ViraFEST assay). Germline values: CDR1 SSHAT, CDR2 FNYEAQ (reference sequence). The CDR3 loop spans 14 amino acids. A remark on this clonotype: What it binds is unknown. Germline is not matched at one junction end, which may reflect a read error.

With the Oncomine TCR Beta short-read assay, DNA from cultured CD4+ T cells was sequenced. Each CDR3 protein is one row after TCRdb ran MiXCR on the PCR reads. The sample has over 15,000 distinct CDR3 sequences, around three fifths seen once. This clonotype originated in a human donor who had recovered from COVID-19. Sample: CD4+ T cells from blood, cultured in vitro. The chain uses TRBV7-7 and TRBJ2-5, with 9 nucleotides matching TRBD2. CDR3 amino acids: CASSLGGGAKTQYF. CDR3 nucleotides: TGTGCTAGCAGCTTAGGCGGGGGGGCGAAGACCCAGTACTTC.